The entry below describes one T cell receptor beta chain. The target of this receptor is not known. No base-level quality is on record; no much larger clone is a single base apart. The library was generated by bulk RNA-seq. Instrument used: Illumina HiSeq 2500. The original methods were these. For the separate targeted TCR-seq dataset, MiXCR version 2.1.5 with default parameters extracted and quantified CDR3 sequences from raw reads. The separate targeted TCR-seq dataset defined each TCR-beta clone by its combination of V gene, J gene and CDR3 sequence. In the separate targeted TCR-seq dataset, clones with fewer than three counts were first removed, after which only the 90% most strongly expressed clones per sample were kept. The separate targeted TCR-seq dataset calculated Treg-Tconv overlap for each tissue as the number of shared clones divided by the total number of Treg clones, multiplied by 100. The public reads were run again by TCRdb, first through fastp at Q25 and then through MiXCR, and only productive beta chains were kept. A single entry per CDR3 protein holds the most common genes and DNA from its merged rows. These V and J calls are TCRdb output, not the study's own analysis. This sample is represented by some 1,200 distinct CDR3 sequences; approximately 61% of them were singletons. Clones ranked in the top ten supply over 9.5% of the sample.

The data originate from a study of draining lymph node invasion in breast cancer (dated by TCRdb to 2020 to 2022). For the wider study: Metastasis in lymph nodes was diagnosed using histology and cytokeratin immunohistochemistry and was confirmed with EpCAM/CD45 flow cytometry. From every patient, the primary tumor plus matched non-invaded and tumor-invaded tumor-draining lymph nodes were collected, and both Treg and Tconv subsets were profiled. Across breast cancer tissues, a separate targeted assay used bulk TCR-beta CDR3 sequencing to compare sorted memory regulatory T cells with memory conventional CD4 T cells. In the separate targeted TCR sequencing, lymph nodes from roughly five patients were covered, and primary tumors were sequenced for three of those patients.

Results and caveats for the whole study, not just this receptor: In each tissue, about 14-25% of Treg TCRs were also present in Tconvs, a finding interpreted as suggesting peripheral induction of Tregs. Some clones from the top 100 tumor clones were found in both invaded and non-invaded nodes, which suggests recirculation between the tumor and the draining nodes. The tumor top-100 clone tracking analysis could be carried out in only a couple of patients. Whether Treg conversion occurred in a given organ or whether converted Tregs recirculated between nodes and tumor could not be resolved from the data. In the targeted TCR-seq data, Tregs appeared to be more clonally expanded than Tconvs in all tissues, and lower diversity was found for both subsets in tumor than in lymph nodes. Shared TCRs between Treg and Tconv subsets were considered suggestive but not proof of common clonal origin.

Memory regulatory T cells were isolated by sorting for CD4+ CD45RA- CD25high cells. Each tumor-draining lymph node was classified as non-invaded if metastatic tumor cells were absent and as invaded if metastatic tumor cells were present. Before staining and sorting, T cells were pre-enriched using a Miltenyi Pan T Cell isolation kit. Immunohistochemistry for estrogen receptor, progesterone receptor, HER2 and Ki-67 was used to characterize primary tumors. Fresh surgical tissue was processed within a few hours after surgery by cutting into small fragments. The tissue fragments were enzymatically digested with Liberase TL plus DNase for 20 minutes and then passed through a 40-micrometer strainer. Sorting used a BD FACS Aria II with about 96-99% purity, after DAPI live/dead staining. Sorted cells were lysed in TCL buffer and RNA was purified with a Norgen Single Cell RNA purification kit including DNase treatment.

V is pared back by 6 bases and J by 6 bases, with 9 bases lying between the germline termini. Including cysteine and phenylalanine, the CDR3 has 13 amino acids. Of the read, only the CDR3 DNA is kept; its 39 bases are in frame from base 1. Sequences WSHSY (CDR1) and SAAADI (CDR2) are obtained from the germline V gene. Sequencing was carried out using sorted memory Tregs from a lymph node. The cell subset or site tag for this specimen amounts to: CD45RA-negative sorted CD4+ T cells (memory Tconv or effector/memory Treg). The source is a female donor with luminal breast cancer. The sequence links TRBV10-2 to TRBJ1-6; the D segment could be TRBD1, given 5 matching bases. The sequenced DNA is TGCGCCAGCAGAACGGGACCTAATTCACCCCTCCACTTT. Its protein is CASRTGPNSPLHF.